The sample holds one count of the clone carrying this T cell receptor beta chain. Trimming at V came to 3 bases and at J to 7 bases, leaving 3 bases not matched to a gene. The CDR3 has 14 amino acids. CDR1 and CDR2 (germline): SGHAT, FQNNGV. This sample was taken from a study of shared clonotypes between healthy human individuals. The data were produced by immunoSEQ multiplex PCR, yet TCRdb's version contains in-frame clones alone and is incomplete. The sample has 2 million to 2.5 million clones, over 85% seen once. Specimen: naive CD4+ T cells sorted from blood. The subset was: CD45RA+ positively selected. The receptor was derived from a man between 18 and 29 years old in good health. The chain links TRBV11-2 to TRBJ1-6, with 7 bases identical to TRBD1. This CDR3 is CASSFGGQNSPLHF. CDR3 sequence (DNA): TGTGCCAGCAGCTTCGGGGGACAGAATTCACCCCTCCACTTT. Based on the CDR3 plus reference TRBV11-2 and TRBJ1-6, the full variable domain is EAGVAQSPRYKIIEKRQSVAFWCNPISGHATLYWYQQILGQGPKLLIQFQNNGVVDDSQLPKDRFSAERLKGVDSTLKIQPAKLEDSAVYLCASSFGGQNSPLHFGNGTRLTVT.